This entry concerns a single T cell receptor beta chain. The assay was immunoSEQ multiplex PCR, and TCRdb's table has in-frame clones only and misses some. The repertoire holds some 64,000 clones, about 90% seen once, with 5.2% in the top ten. This sample was taken from a study of OX40 agonist ivuxolimab in advanced cancers. Overall study context: The drug used for patients, ivuxolimab, was an agonistic anti-OX40 (CD134) antibody. Patients were infused with ivuxolimab every 2 weeks at 0.01 to 10 mg/kg.

The specimen was CD4+ or CD8+ T cells sorted from blood, collected in a trial of the OX40 agonist ivuxolimab. The sequence was collected from an adult with an advanced solid tumor such as melanoma, head and neck, liver or kidney cancer.

CDR3 nucleotide sequence: TGTGCCAGCAGCCGGGTAGCGGGAAAAGCGGAACGCGAGCAGTACTTC. This codes for CASSRVAGKAEREQYF. This sequence joins TRBV28 and TRBJ2-7; TRBD2 matches 8 bases. CDR1 and CDR2 (germline): MDHEN, SYDVKM. This CDR3 spans 16 amino acids. V lost 6 bases, J lost 6 bases, and 16 bases stayed unmatched. Supplemented by reference TRBV28 and TRBJ2-7, the full variable domain reads DVKVTQSSRYLVKRTGEKVFLECVQDMDHENMFWYRQDPGLGLRLIYFSYDVKMKEKGDIPEGYSVSREKKERFSLILESASTNQTSMYLCASSRVAGKAEREQYFGPGTRLTVT.